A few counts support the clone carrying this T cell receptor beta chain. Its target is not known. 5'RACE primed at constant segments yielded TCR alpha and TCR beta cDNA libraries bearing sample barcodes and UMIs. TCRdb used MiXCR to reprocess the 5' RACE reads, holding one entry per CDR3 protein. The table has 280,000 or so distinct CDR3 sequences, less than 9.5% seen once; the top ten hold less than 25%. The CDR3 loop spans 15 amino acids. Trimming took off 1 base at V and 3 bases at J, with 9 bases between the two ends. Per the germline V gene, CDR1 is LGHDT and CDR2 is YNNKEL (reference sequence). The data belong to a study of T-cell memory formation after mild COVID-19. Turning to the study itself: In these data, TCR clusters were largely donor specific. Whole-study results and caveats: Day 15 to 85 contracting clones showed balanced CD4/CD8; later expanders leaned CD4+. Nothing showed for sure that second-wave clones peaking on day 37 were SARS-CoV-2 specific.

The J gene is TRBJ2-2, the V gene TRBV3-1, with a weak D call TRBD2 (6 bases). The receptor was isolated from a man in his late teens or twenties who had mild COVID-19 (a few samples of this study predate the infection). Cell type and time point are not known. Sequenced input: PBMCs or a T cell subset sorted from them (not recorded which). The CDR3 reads CASSQGGGYTGELFF. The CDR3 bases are TGTGCCAGCAGCCAAGGGGGAGGATACACCGGGGAGCTGTTTTTT.